This T cell receptor beta chain was profiled in a study of blood T cells in healthy people across ages. Study-wide background: In model experiments, template switching was able to capture about one barcoded beta molecule for every two T cells that were present.

A remark on this clonotype: Its cognate antigen is unknown.

In terms of origin and age, donors were healthy Caucasian individuals from Russia aged roughly 6 to 95. Isolation recovered at least 7 million PBMCs from every sample. Study results and limitations: More naive CD4+ cells and higher diversity marked long-lived donors relative to aged donors.

Primers used in a second PCR of about 7 to 12 cycles were a sample-barcoded 5' primer and a J-beta primer mix. Using its own MiXCR run on the 5' RACE reads, TCRdb lists one record per CDR3 protein. Of hundreds of thousands of distinct CDR3 sequences in the sample, 40% to 65% were seen once. The V and J ends lost 2 bases and 8 bases respectively, with 11 bases between them. This CDR3 is built from 13 residues. Germline V gives CDR1 SGDLS, CDR2 YYNGEE. Sequencing was done on a sample of blood. The chain has TRBV9 and TRBJ2-1; D gene uncertain. This clonotype was sampled from an elderly woman in good health. CDR3 in DNA: TGTGCCAGCAGCGTTTCGGGTTTCGATGAGCAGTTCTTC. It translates to CASSVSGFDEQFF.